Given below is one TCR beta chain in context. The data originate from a study of CD8+ T cells in alopecia areata. Across the whole study: Treatment comprised oral tofacitinib, 5 to 10 mg twice daily, in treated patients.

Investigators isolated RNA and reverse transcribed it into cDNA to act as the sequencing template. Measured with immunoSEQ multiplex PCR; TCRdb has only the in-frame clones, and not every one. In the table there are fewer than 200,000 clones, 50% to 60% of which are singletons. Trimming took 0 bases from V and 8 from J, leaving 10 bases between them. Looked up from germline, CDR1 is GTSNPN and CDR2 is SVGIG (reference sequence). The CDR3 runs 13 residues. Sequenced material: CD4+ T cells sorted from blood, taken at week 0. The chain links TRBV30 to TRBJ1-4, with a possible D match to TRBD1 (5 bases). The sequence was collected from a human donor with alopecia areata. DNA for the CDR3: TGTGCCTGGAGTGTATCAGGGAGGGAAAAACTGTTTTTT. It encodes CAWSVSGREKLFF.